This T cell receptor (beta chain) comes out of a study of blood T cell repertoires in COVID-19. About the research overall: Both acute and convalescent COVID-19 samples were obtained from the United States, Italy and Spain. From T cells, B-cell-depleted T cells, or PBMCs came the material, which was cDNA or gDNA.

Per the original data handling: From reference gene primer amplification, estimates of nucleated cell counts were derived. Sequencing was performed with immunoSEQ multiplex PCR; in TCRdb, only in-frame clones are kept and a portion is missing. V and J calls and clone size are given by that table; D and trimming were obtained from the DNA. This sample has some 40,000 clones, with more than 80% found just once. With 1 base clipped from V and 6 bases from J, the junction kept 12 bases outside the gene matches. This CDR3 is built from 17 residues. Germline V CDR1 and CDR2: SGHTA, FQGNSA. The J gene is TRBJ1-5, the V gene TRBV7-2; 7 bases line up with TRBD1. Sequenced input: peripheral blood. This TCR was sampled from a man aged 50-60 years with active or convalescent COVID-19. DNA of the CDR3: TGTGCCAGCAGCTTAGGGGTCCCGACAGGGTTGGGTCAGCCCCAGCATTTT. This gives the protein CASSLGVPTGLGQPQHF.